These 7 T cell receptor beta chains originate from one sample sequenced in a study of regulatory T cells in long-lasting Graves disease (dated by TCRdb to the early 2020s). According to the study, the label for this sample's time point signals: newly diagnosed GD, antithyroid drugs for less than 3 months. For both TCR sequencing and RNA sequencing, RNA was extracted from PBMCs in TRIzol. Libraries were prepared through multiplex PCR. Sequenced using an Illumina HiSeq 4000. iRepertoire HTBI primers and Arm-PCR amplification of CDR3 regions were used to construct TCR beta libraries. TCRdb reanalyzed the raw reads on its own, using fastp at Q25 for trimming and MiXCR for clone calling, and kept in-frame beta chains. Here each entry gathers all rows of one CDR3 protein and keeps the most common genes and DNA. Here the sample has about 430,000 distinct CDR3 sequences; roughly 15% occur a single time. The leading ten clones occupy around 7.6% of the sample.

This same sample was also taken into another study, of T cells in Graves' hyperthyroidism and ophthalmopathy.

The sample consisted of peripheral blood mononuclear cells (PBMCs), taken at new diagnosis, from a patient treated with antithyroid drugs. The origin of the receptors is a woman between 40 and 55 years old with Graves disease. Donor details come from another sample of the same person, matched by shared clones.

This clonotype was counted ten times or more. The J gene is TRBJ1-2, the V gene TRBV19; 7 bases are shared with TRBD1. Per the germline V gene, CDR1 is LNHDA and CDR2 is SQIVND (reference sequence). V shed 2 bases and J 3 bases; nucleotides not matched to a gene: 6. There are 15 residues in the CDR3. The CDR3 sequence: CASSIRQGGHYGYTF. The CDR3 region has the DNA TGTGCCAGTAGTATAAGACAGGGTGGACACTATGGCTACACCTTC.

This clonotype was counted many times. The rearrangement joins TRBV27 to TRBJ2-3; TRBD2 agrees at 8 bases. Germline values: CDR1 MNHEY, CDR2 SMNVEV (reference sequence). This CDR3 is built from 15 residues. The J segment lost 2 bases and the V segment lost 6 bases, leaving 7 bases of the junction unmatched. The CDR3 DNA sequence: TGTGCCAGCAGCCAGACTAGCGTGATCACAGATACGCAGTATTTT. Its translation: CASSQTSVITDTQYF.

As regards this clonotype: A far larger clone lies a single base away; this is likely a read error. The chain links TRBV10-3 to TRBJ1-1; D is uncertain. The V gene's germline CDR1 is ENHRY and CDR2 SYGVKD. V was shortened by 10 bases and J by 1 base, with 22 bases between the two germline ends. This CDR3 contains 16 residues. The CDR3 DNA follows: TGTGCCAGCTCAAGAGGGAGGTTGCTAGAGAACACTGAAGCTTTCTTT. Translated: CASSRGRLLENTEAFF.

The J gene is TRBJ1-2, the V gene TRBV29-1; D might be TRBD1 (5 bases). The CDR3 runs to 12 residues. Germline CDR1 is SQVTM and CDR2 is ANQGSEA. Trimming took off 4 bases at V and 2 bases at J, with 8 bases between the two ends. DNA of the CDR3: TGCAGCGTTGGGGAGGGGAACTATGGCTACACCTTC. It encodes CSVGEGNYGYTF.

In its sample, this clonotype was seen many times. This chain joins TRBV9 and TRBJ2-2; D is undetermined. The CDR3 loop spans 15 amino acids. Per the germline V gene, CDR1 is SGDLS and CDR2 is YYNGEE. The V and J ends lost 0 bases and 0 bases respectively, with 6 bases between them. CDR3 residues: CASSVEGTNTGELFF. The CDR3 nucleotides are TGTGCCAGCAGCGTAGAAGGGACGAACACCGGGGAGCTGTTTTTT.

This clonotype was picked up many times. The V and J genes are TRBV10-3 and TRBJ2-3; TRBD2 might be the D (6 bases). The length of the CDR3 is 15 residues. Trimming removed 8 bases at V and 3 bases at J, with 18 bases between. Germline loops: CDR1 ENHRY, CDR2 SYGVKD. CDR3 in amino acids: CAISAREDKTDTQYF. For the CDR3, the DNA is TGTGCCATCTCAGCCAGGGAGGATAAGACAGATACGCAGTATTTT.

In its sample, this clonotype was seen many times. CDR3 nucleotide sequence: TGTGCCAGCAGTTCGGGAACAGGGCCCGGAAACACCATATATTTT. Translation gives CASSSGTGPGNTIYF. The V and J genes are TRBV27 and TRBJ1-3; possibly TRBD1 for D (6 bases). Trimming pared 4 bases from V and 4 bases from J, leaving 14 bases between. There are 15 residues in the CDR3. Germline lookup yields CDR1 MNHEY and CDR2 SMNVEV (reference sequence).